This T cell receptor (beta chain) was obtained from a study of T cell responses to AZD1222 COVID-19 vaccine (dated by TCRdb to the early 2020s). For the study in its entirety: AZD1222 recipients with second doses at about 4 weeks or about 12 weeks were pooled, because spike-specific TCR depth and breadth did not differ between schedules. A total of more than 230 trial participants underwent TCR sequencing, of whom some 210 received two doses of AZD1222 and some 25 received two doses of the MenACWY control vaccine. Trial participants were enrolled by age into 18-55, 56-69 and 70-plus year subgroups, with 148, 28 and 57 TCR-sequenced participants respectively. The study at large found these results: Participants were mostly white British and included more females than males, and it was suggested by the authors that clonal diversity may have been underestimated. No day 14 peak-response samples were available, so repertoires were characterized only after the peak T cell response. Spike-specific TCR breadth and depth rose significantly after two AZD1222 doses compared with day 0 and with MenACWY recipients. Conclusions about previously exposed vaccinees are limited, since just a handful of AZD1222 recipients were seropositive for SARS-CoV-2 at baseline. The whole spike protein was spanned by vaccine-associated CD4 TCRs, and dominant responses were seen in regions 160-218 and 743-854. In the small 56-69-year group, the increase in depth fell short of significance, most likely because of low power. Reportedly, almost half of the unique spike-specific TCRs recognized epitopes lying outside the regions that are mutated in the B.1.351 and B.1.1.7 variants.

The CDR3 regions of human TCRbeta chains were subjected to immunosequencing. The authors' analysis ran thus. Repertoire TCRs were checked for matches against a reference library of SARS-CoV-2-specific TCRs that had been generated using the MIRA antigen-specificity platform. Breadth meant the fraction of unique TCRs that were SARS-CoV-2-associated, whereas depth meant the fraction of total T cells that were SARS-CoV-2-associated. Using the MIRA data, each spike-specific TCR was mapped to the spike region that the TCR reacts to and placed in a CD4 or CD8 class. Log10-transformed breadth and depth values were compared by one-way ANOVA with Sidak's multiple comparisons tests. The clones in this table, taken by TCRdb from immuneACCESS, are in-frame only. Not every clone is retained; where verified, under half of the shortfall comes from an unresolved V gene, and the cause of the rest is unknown. The D gene and trimming were derived from the DNA, and the V and J assignments and clone size from that table. This sample gives under 150,000 clones in total; more than 90% of them show up just once. The ten top clones hold 2.5% to 4% of the sample.

To note about this clone: It lacks a known antigen. Base qualities were left out, and no much larger clone turns up one base away.

According to the study, the label for this sample's time point signals: baseline before first vaccination. Vaccinee samples came from UK trials COV001 and COV002, including a single-blind randomized controlled phase 2/3 trial of AZD1222 (ChAdOx1 nCoV-19) in healthy adults. For TCRbeta chain sequencing, PBMC samples were collected from trial participants at day 0 and at day 28 after the second dose. Trimming at the junction amounts to 3 bases on V and 3 bases on J, and the germline ends lie 12 bases apart. From cysteine to phenylalanine, the CDR3 is 15 amino acids long. The only DNA kept is the CDR3, 45 bases in frame from the first base. CDR1 and CDR2 were assigned from the germline V gene (reference sequence) as LGHDT and YNNKEL.

The chain joins TRBV3-1 (or the pseudogene TRBV3-2) to TRBJ1-3, with a weak D call of TRBD1 (5 bases match). This specimen was peripheral blood, taken on day 0 of AZD1222 vaccination. The clonotype originates from an adult in good health. The CDR3 reads as follows: CASSQGVDFGNTIYF. The sequenced DNA is TGTGCCAGCAGCCAGGGGGTAGATTTTGGAAACACCATATATTTT.